Included here is one T cell receptor (beta chain) sequence, with context. Antigen specificity is unknown. The sample comes from a study of CXCR3-negative and CXCR3-positive naive CD8 T cells. Sorts performed in triplicate captured 320,000 or so cells each from every CD8+ T cell subset. The CDR3 has 13 residues. Via 5' RACE with UMI labels, TRB cDNA libraries were prepared. One entry per CDR3 protein, without DNA, is what TCRdb gives after re-calling the 5' RACE reads. The sample has 70,000 to 95,000 distinct CDR3 sequences. Study results and caveats: Both naive subsets showed comparably high diversity, and memory CD8+ cells showed much lower diversity.

The receptor's source is a human donor in good health. Some clones in this sample may be carry-over from other donors' samples. The sequencing input was naive CXCR3- CD8+ T cells from blood. Subset indicated: CD45RO-CCR7+CD27+CD95- naive CD8+ T cells lacking CXCR3 (TNR3-). This chain links TRBV12-3 or TRBV12-4 with TRBJ2-2; TCRdb gives TRBD2 as the D gene, but with no DNA this cannot be confirmed. CDR3 protein: CASSLVASGELFF.